This entry lists 32 T cell receptor beta chains sequenced from one sample in a study of blood T cell repertoires in COVID-19. This table comes from immunoSEQ multiplex PCR, and its TCRdb copy is limited to in-frame clones, with some not included. The sample yields about 80,000 clones, 91% seen once. Sample: peripheral blood. These receptors were taken from a woman aged 50 to 65 in a cohort sampled during active COVID-19.

The gene calls are TRBV11-2 and TRBJ2-7, with TRBD1 matching 11 bases. Trimming took 5 bases from V and 2 from J; bases not matched to a gene: 5. This CDR3 has 15 residues. CDR1 is SGHAT and CDR2 is FQNNGV in the germline V gene. Here the CDR3 reads CASSPRDRGTYEQYF. CDR3 in DNA: TGTGCCAGCAGCCCCCGGGACAGGGGGACCTACGAGCAGTACTTC.

The V and J genes are TRBV4-1 and TRBJ2-7; a possible D gene is TRBD2 (5 bases). Per the germline V gene, CDR1 is MGHRA and CDR2 is YSYEKL. Trimming shortened V by 1 base and J by 0 bases, and 10 bases separated the two germline ends. The CDR3 has 15 residues. In DNA, the CDR3 is TGCGCCAGCAGCCAAGGCGGGTCTTTCTCCTACGAGCAGTACTTC. Its protein is CASSQGGSFSYEQYF.

The J gene is TRBJ2-6, the V gene TRBV27; D not certain. The CDR3 is 14 amino acids. Germline V lookup: CDR1 MNHEY, CDR2 SMNVEV (reference sequence). V was cut by 0 bases and J by 2 bases, with 2 bases left in between. The CDR3 loop reads CASSLSTGANVLTF. CDR3 nucleotides: TGTGCCAGCAGTTTATCTACTGGGGCCAACGTCCTGACTTTC.

About this clone: A junction boundary mismatches the germline segment, possibly from a read error. The chain uses TRBV5-1 and TRBJ2-3; TRBD1 matches 10 bases. CDR3 length: 13 residues. CDR1 is SGHRS, CDR2 YFSETQ, per germline. In DNA form, the CDR3 reads TGCGCCAGCAGCTCGCAAACCTCCGGGACAGGGGATTTT. This encodes CASSSQTSGTGDF.

The V call is TRBV28, the J call TRBJ2-7, with TRBD2 matching over 8 bases. Trimming cost V 3 bases and J 2 bases; bases outside gene matches: 3. The germline CDR1 and CDR2 sequences are MDHEN and SYDVKM. CDR3 length equals 14 residues. CDR3 sequence reads: CASSFPGGTYEQYF. The CDR3 DNA is TGTGCCAGCAGTTTCCCGGGGGGGACCTACGAGCAGTACTTC.

Here the CDR3 reads CASSERTGLYSNQPQHF. The CDR3 nucleotides read TGTGCCAGCAGTGAGAGGACAGGGTTGTATAGCAATCAGCCCCAGCATTTT. The chain uses TRBV2 and TRBJ1-5, with TRBD1 identical over 8 bases. V shed 3 bases, J shed 0 bases, and the junction held 7 bases outside the gene matches. The germline V gene encodes CDR1 SNHLY and CDR2 FYNNEI. CDR3 length: 17 amino acids.

V usage is TRBV28 and J usage is TRBJ1-6; 11 nucleotides line up with TRBD1. Germline V gives CDR1 MDHEN, CDR2 SYDVKM. This CDR3 is built from 13 residues. V was pared by 11 bases and J by 9 bases, with 6 bases of the junction left unmatched. The CDR3 protein is CAARGQGGSPLHF. The DNA for the CDR3 is TGTGCCGCAAGGGGACAGGGGGGTTCACCCCTCCACTTT.

V is TRBV5-6 and J is TRBJ2-2; 8 positions agree with TRBD1. The germline V gene encodes CDR1 SGHDT and CDR2 YYEEEE. The CDR3 length is 15 residues. The trim removed 7 bases at V and 6 bases at J, leaving 11 bases unmatched. The CDR3, as DNA: TGTGCCAGCGCCCCCCTGGACAGGGATGCCGGGGAGCTGTTTTTT. Protein sequence: CASAPLDRDAGELFF.

The chain employs TRBV6-5 and TRBJ1-4; D not resolved. Trimming removed 7 bases at V and 2 bases at J, with 11 bases between. Germline V lookup: CDR1 MNHEY, CDR2 SVGAGI. The CDR3 consists of 14 residues. CDR3 sequence: CASTLTGTNEKLFF. The CDR3 DNA sequence: TGTGCCAGCACCTTAACCGGGACTAATGAAAAACTGTTTTTT.

CDR3 sequence: CASRPGGPGGELFF. The CDR3 DNA follows: TGTGCCAGCAGACCGGGAGGGCCCGGCGGGGAGCTGTTTTTT. The chain uses TRBV11-3 and TRBJ2-2; 8 bases fit TRBD2. The CDR3 sequence is 14 residues long. The germline CDR1 and CDR2 sequences are SGHNT and YENEEA. V gave up 6 bases and J gave up 7 bases; unmatched junction bases: 7.

The chain couples TRBV5-4 to TRBJ2-4; 10 bases match TRBD1. CDR3 length: 15 residues. Germline V gene lookup returns CDR1 SGHNT and CDR2 YYREEE (reference sequence). J was trimmed by 4 bases and V by 2 bases; bases with no gene match: 3. The CDR3 coding sequence is TGTGCCAGCAGCTTACCGGGACAGGGGAAAAACATTCAGTACTTC. This encodes CASSLPGQGKNIQYF.

This clone was recorded once. The chain couples TRBV4-1 to TRBJ2-7, with TRBD2 matching 8 bases. The CDR3 length is 16 residues. Germline CDR1 MGHRA, CDR2 YSYEKL. Germline trimming cut 3 bases from V and 0 bases from J; bases unmatched to any gene: 7. The CDR3 protein is CASSQELAGPSYEQYF. The CDR3 nucleotides read TGCGCCAGCAGCCAGGAGCTAGCGGGCCCCTCCTACGAGCAGTACTTC.

The chain combines TRBV29-1 with TRBJ2-7; 10 nucleotides agree with TRBD1. The CDR3 is 16 amino acids. The J segment lost 2 bases and the V segment lost 3 bases, leaving 10 bases of the junction unmatched. CDR1 is SQVTM and CDR2 is ANQGSEA in the germline V gene. CDR3 amino acids: CSVEGAGTGATYEQYF. CDR3 in DNA: TGCAGCGTTGAGGGGGCCGGGACAGGGGCGACCTACGAGCAGTACTTC.

The J gene is TRBJ1-2, the V gene TRBV29-1, with D unresolved. The length of the CDR3 is 12 residues. With 8 bases removed from V and 4 bases from J, the gap between germline ends came to 14 bases. CDR1 and CDR2 from the germline V gene are SQVTM and ANQGSEA. CDR3 nucleotide sequence: TGCAGCATCTACGACACCGCCTATGGCTACACCTTC. Residues: CSIYDTAYGYTF.

V and J are TRBV5-1 and TRBJ2-7, with D perhaps TRBD1 (6 bases). Trimming removed 4 bases from V and 4 bases from J, with 9 bases in between. CDR1 and CDR2 (germline): SGHRS, YFSETQ. The CDR3 totals 12 residues. The CDR3: CASSQQGYEQYF. DNA for the CDR3: TGCGCCAGCAGCCAACAGGGATACGAGCAGTACTTC.

The CDR3 DNA sequence: TGTGCCAGCAGTGCCCTACAGGGGGCGGGGGAAAAACTGTTTTTT. Protein: CASSALQGAGEKLFF. The chain combines TRBV11-2 with TRBJ1-4; 9 bases are a match to TRBD1. CDR1 is SGHAT, CDR2 FQNNGV, per germline. This CDR3 has 15 residues. V was pared by 6 bases and J by 8 bases, with 10 bases of the junction left unmatched.

The chain employs TRBV6-1 and TRBJ2-5, with 7 bases identical to TRBD1. The V gene's germline CDR1 is MNHNS and CDR2 SASEGT. V gave up 1 base and J gave up 5 bases; unmatched junction bases: 4. The CDR3 has 14 amino acids. The CDR3 DNA is TGTGCCAGCAGTGAAGACAGGGGTGGGGAGACCCAGTACTTC. Protein: CASSEDRGGETQYF.

The chain employs TRBV11-2 and TRBJ1-2, with 7 bases identical to TRBD1. The CDR3 consists of 17 residues. Germline CDR1 is SGHAT and CDR2 is FQNNGV. Trimming took 4 bases from V and 2 from J; bases not matched to a gene: 13. CDR3 protein: CASSSPRDRRKNYGYTF. The CDR3 region has the DNA TGTGCCAGCAGCTCCCCCCGGGACAGACGTAAGAACTATGGCTACACCTTC.

The chain has TRBV15 and TRBJ2-5, with 7 positions matching TRBD2. The CDR3 runs 15 residues. The J segment lost 1 base and the V segment lost 5 bases, leaving 7 bases of the junction unmatched. Germline V gene lookup returns CDR1 LNHNV and CDR2 YYDKDF (reference sequence). The CDR3 loop reads CATSGRLATQETQYF. CDR3 nucleotides: TGTGCCACCAGCGGGCGACTAGCAACCCAAGAGACCCAGTACTTC.

The chain links TRBV5-1 to TRBJ1-1; 9 nucleotides match TRBD1. This CDR3 comprises 18 residues. V lost 0 bases, J lost 0 bases, and 9 bases stayed unmatched. Per germline, CDR1 SGHRS and CDR2 YFSETQ. The CDR3 here is CASSLGMTGGRVNTEAFF. For the CDR3, the DNA is TGCGCCAGCAGCTTGGGGATGACAGGGGGGCGAGTGAACACTGAAGCTTTCTTT.

The V call is TRBV6-5, the J call TRBJ2-2, with 9 bases matching TRBD2. The CDR3 is made up of 15 amino acids. J lost 7 bases, V lost 2 bases, and 5 bases had no gene match. CDR1 and CDR2 from the germline V gene are MNHEY and SVGAGI. The CDR3 protein is CASSYGSGSGGELFF. CDR3 bases: TGTGCCAGCAGTTACGGTAGCGGGAGTGGCGGGGAGCTGTTTTTT.

The chain is built from TRBV30 and TRBJ1-2; 7 bases are a match to TRBD1. Trimming cost V 0 bases and J 8 bases; bases outside gene matches: 6. CDR1 and CDR2 (germline): GTSNPN, SVGIG (reference sequence). CDR3 size: 13 residues. The DNA for the CDR3 is TGTGCCTGGAGTGTAGTGACAGGGATCGGCTACACCTTC. Its translation: CAWSVVTGIGYTF.

V is TRBV2 and J is TRBJ1-1, with D perhaps matching TRBD1 (6 bases). This CDR3 region has 15 residues. Germline V CDR1 and CDR2: SNHLY, FYNNEI. V lost 5 bases to trimming and J lost 2 bases, with 15 bases between them. CDR3 region: CASSYRGYGNTEAFF. CDR3 nucleotide sequence: TGTGCCAGCAGTTATAGGGGGTACGGAAACACTGAAGCTTTCTTT.

The rearrangement joins TRBV28 to TRBJ1-2; 7 nucleotides align to TRBD1. Per the germline V gene, CDR1 is MDHEN and CDR2 is SYDVKM. V lost 5 bases and J lost 8; bases outside the gene matches: 8. This CDR3 region has 13 residues. CDR3: CASSERQGSGYTF. In DNA form, the CDR3 reads TGTGCCAGCAGTGAAAGACAGGGAAGCGGCTACACCTTC.

This sequence joins TRBV9 and TRBJ2-2; TRBD1 agrees at 9 bases. CDR1 is SGDLS, CDR2 YYNGEE, per germline. The CDR3 is 14 residues long. V was clipped by 6 bases and J by 7 bases; unmatched bases: 7. The CDR3: CASNGQGFGGELFF. CDR3 sequence (DNA): TGTGCCAGCAACGGACAGGGGTTCGGCGGGGAGCTGTTTTTT.

The V gene is TRBV19, the J gene TRBJ1-5; D is ambiguous. The CDR3 loop spans 14 amino acids. With 3 bases removed from V and 5 bases from J, the gap between germline ends came to 11 bases. CDR1 LNHDA and CDR2 SQIVND come from the germline V gene (reference sequence). The CDR3 nucleotides read TGTGCCAGTAGTATTGAGGGAAAGGATCAGCCCCAGCATTTT. Translation gives CASSIEGKDQPQHF.

The rearrangement joins TRBV19 to TRBJ2-2; 11 nucleotides line up with TRBD2. V was pared by 3 bases and J by 4 bases, with 1 base of the junction left unmatched. The CDR3 runs 15 residues. Germline V gives CDR1 LNHDA, CDR2 SQIVND (reference sequence). CDR3 sequence reads: CASSISGGGTGELFF. CDR3 DNA sequence: TGTGCCAGTAGTATTAGCGGGGGGGGCACCGGGGAGCTGTTTTTT.

The chain combines TRBV21-1 with TRBJ1-6. TRBV21-1 is given as a pseudogene. The CDR3 contains 20 residues. The CDR3 spells CASSRPAREPAPVGVSPLHF. In DNA form, the CDR3 reads TGTGCCAGCAGCCGCCCCGCCCGGGAGCCAGCACCGGTGGGGGTATCACCCCTCCACTTT.

V usage is TRBV30 and J usage is TRBJ2-5; D may be TRBD1 (5 bases). The V end was cut by 2 bases, the J end by 2 bases, with 15 bases between. The germline CDR1 and CDR2 sequences are GTSNPN and SVGIG (reference sequence). The CDR3 runs 15 residues. The CDR3 region has the DNA TGTGCCTGGAGTTACAGGTTGGGCGGACAAGAGACCCAGTACTTC. Protein product: CAWSYRLGGQETQYF.

The chain is built from TRBV3-1 (or the pseudogene TRBV3-2) and TRBJ1-1; the match to TRBD1 covers 7 bases. The CDR3 is 15 amino acids. J was trimmed by 5 bases and V by 1 base; bases with no gene match: 7. Germline V gene lookup returns CDR1 LGHDT and CDR2 YNNKEL (reference sequence). DNA for the CDR3: TGTGCCAGCAGCCAAGGTTGGGCAGGGGGGACTGAAGCTTTCTTT. Translated, it gives CASSQGWAGGTEAFF.

This rearrangement joins TRBV5-5 to TRBJ2-7; 9 bases agree with TRBD1. The CDR3 consists of 14 residues. Germline V lookup: CDR1 SGHKS, CDR2 YYEKEE (reference sequence). V lost 7 bases and J lost 2; bases outside the gene matches: 7. In DNA form, the CDR3 reads TGTGCCAGCGCGTGGGGACAGGGCACCTACGAGCAGTACTTC. It is translated as CASAWGQGTYEQYF.

The chain joins TRBV27 to TRBJ2-7; D may be TRBD1 (5 bases). Germline loops: CDR1 MNHEY, CDR2 SMNVEV (reference sequence). V lost 1 base and J 0 bases, leaving 7 bases between the germline ends. This CDR3 comprises 14 residues. The CDR3 spells CASSLYDSSYEQYF. DNA of the CDR3: TGTGCCAGCAGTTTATATGACAGCTCCTACGAGCAGTACTTC.